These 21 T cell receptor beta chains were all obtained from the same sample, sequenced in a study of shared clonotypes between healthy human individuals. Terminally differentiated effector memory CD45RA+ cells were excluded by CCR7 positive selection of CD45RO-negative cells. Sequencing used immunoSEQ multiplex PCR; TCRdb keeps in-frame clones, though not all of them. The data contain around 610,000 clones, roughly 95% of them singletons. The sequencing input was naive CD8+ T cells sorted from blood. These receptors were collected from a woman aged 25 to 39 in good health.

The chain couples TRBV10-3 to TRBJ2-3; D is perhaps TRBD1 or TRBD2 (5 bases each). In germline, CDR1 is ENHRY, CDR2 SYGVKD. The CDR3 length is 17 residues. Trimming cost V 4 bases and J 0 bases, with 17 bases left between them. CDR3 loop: CAISATGARTSTDTQYF. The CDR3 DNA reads TGTGCCATCAGTGCTACCGGGGCTCGAACTAGCACAGATACGCAGTATTTT.

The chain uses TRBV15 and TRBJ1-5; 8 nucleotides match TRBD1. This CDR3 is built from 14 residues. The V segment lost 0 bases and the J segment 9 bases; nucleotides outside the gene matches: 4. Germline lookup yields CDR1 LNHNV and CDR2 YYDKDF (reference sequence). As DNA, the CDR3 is TGTGCCACCAGCAGAGATGCAGGGGGCCTGCCCCAGCATTTT. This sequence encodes CATSRDAGGLPQHF.

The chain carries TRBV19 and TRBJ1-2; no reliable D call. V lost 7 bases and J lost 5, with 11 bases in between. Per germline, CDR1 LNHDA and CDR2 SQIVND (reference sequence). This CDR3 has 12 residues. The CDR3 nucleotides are TGTGCCAGTACCAATGAGGGTTATGGCTACACCTTC. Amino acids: CASTNEGYGYTF.

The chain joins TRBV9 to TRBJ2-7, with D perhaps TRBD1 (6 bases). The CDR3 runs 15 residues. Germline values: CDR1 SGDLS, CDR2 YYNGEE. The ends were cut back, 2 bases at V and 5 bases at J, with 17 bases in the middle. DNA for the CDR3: TGTGCCAGCAGCGTCCTCGCATCAGGGGCCGACGAGCAGTACTTC. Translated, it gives CASSVLASGADEQYF.

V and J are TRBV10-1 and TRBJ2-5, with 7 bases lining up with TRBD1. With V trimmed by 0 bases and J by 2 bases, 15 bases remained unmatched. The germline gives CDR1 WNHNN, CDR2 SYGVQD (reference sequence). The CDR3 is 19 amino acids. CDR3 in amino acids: CASSESIGKDDREQETQYF. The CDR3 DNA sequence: TGCGCCAGCAGTGAGTCGATCGGAAAAGACGACAGGGAACAAGAGACCCAGTACTTC.

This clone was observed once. The CDR3 spells CASTSLPGANVLTF. The DNA for the CDR3 is TGTGCCAGCACCTCCCTGCCTGGGGCCAACGTCCTGACTTTC. This sequence joins TRBV27 and TRBJ2-6; D not certain. V shed 7 bases and J shed 2 bases, with 9 bases lying between them. The CDR3 has 14 amino acids. In germline, CDR1 is MNHEY, CDR2 SMNVEV (reference sequence).

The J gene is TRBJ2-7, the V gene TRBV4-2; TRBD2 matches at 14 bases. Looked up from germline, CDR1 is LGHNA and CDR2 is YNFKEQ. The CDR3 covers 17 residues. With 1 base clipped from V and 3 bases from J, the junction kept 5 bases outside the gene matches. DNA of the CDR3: TGTGCCAGCAGCCAAGGGACTAGCGGGAGGATCAGCTACGAGCAGTACTTC. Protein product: CASSQGTSGRISYEQYF.

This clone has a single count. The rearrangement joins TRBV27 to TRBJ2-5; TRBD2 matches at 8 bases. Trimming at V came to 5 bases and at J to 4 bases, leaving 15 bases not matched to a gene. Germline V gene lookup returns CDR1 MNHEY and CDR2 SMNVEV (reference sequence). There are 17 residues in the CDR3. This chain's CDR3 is CASSTLPGGPGRETQYF. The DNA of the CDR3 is TGTGCCAGCAGTACCCTCCCGGGAGGGCCGGGTAGAGAGACCCAGTACTTC.

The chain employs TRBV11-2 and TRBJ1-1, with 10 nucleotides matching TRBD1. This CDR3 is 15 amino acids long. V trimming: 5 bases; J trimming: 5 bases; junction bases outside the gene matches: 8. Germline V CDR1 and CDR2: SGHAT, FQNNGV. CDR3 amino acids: CASSRGQGMYTEAFF. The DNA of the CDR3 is TGTGCCAGCAGCCGGGGACAGGGGATGTATACTGAAGCTTTCTTT.

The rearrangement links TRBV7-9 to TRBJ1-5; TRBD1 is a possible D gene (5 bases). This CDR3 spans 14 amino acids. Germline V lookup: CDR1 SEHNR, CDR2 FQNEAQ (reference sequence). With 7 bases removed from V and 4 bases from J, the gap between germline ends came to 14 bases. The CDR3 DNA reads TGTGCCAGCACCCCGGGGACGGATAATCAGCCCCAGCATTTT. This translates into CASTPGTDNQPQHF.

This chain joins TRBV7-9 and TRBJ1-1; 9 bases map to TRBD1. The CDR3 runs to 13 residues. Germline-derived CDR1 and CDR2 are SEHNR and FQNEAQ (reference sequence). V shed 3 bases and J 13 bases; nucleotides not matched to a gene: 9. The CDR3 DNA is TGTGCCAGCAGCTTGATCCCGGGACAGGGACTTTTCTTT. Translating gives CASSLIPGQGLFF. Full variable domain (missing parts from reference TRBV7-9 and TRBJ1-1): DTGVSQNPRHKITKRGQNVTFRCDPISEHNRLYWYRQTLGQGPEFLTYFQNEAQLEKSRLLSDRFSAERPKGSFSTLEIQRTEQGDSAMYLCASSLIPGQGLFFGQGTRLTVV.

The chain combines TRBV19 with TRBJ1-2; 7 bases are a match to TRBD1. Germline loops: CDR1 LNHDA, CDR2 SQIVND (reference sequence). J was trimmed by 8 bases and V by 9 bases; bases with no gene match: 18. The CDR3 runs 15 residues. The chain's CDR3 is CASTRLTDRDGGYTF. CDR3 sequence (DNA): TGTGCCAGCACACGGCTGACTGACAGGGACGGGGGCTACACCTTC. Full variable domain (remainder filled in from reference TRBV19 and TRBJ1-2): DGGITQSPKYLFRKEGQNVTLSCEQNLNHDAMYWYRQDPGQGLRLIYYSQIVNDFQKGDIAEGYSVSREKKESFPLTVTSAQKNPTAFYLCASTRLTDRDGGYTFGSGTRLTVV.

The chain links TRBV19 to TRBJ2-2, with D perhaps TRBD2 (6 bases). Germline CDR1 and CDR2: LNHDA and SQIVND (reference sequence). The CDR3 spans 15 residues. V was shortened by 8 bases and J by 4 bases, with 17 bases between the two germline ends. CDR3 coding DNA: TGTGCCAGTCGATCCCGGCAGGGAGGCACCGGGGAGCTGTTTTTT. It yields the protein CASRSRQGGTGELFF.

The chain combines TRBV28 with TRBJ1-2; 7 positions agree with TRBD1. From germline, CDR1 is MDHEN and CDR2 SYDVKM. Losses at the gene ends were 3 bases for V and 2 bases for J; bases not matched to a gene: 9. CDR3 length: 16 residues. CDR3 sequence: CASSFGETGFNYGYTF. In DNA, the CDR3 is TGTGCCAGCAGTTTCGGGGAGACAGGGTTCAACTATGGCTACACCTTC.

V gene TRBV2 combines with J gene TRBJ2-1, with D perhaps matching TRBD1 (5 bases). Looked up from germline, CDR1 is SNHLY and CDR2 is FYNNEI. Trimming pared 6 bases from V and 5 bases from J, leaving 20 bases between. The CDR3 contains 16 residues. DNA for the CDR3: TGTGCCAGCAGAAGCATTGGACAATCGAAGAACAATGAGCAGTTCTTC. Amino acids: CASRSIGQSKNNEQFF.

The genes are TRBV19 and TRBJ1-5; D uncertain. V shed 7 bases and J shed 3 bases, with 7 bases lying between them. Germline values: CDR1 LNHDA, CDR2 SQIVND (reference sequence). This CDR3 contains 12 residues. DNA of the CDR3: TGTGCCAGTATTGGGATCAATCAGCCCCAGCATTTT. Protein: CASIGINQPQHF. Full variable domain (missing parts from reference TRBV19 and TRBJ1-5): DGGITQSPKYLFRKEGQNVTLSCEQNLNHDAMYWYRQDPGQGLRLIYYSQIVNDFQKGDIAEGYSVSREKKESFPLTVTSAQKNPTAFYLCASIGINQPQHFGDGTRLSIL.

The CDR3 region is CAISEPGGTGRGSYEQYF. The CDR3 DNA sequence: TGTGCCATCAGTGAGCCGGGAGGTACGGGAAGGGGCTCCTACGAGCAGTACTTC. This sequence joins TRBV10-3 and TRBJ2-7; the match to TRBD2 covers 7 bases. The trim removed 2 bases at V and 0 bases at J, leaving 13 bases unmatched. From germline, CDR1 is ENHRY and CDR2 SYGVKD. The CDR3 contains 18 residues.

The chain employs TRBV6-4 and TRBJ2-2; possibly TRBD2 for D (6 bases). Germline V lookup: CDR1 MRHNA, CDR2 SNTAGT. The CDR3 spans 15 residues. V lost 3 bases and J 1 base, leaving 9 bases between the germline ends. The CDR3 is CASSDSGGNTGELFF. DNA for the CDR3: TGTGCCAGCAGTGATTCCGGGGGGAACACCGGGGAGCTGTTTTTT.

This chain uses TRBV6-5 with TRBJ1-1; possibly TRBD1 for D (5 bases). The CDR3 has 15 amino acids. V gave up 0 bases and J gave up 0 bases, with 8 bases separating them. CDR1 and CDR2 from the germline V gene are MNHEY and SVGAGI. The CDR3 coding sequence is TGTGCCAGCAGTTACTCCGGGACTCTGAACACTGAAGCTTTCTTT. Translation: CASSYSGTLNTEAFF.

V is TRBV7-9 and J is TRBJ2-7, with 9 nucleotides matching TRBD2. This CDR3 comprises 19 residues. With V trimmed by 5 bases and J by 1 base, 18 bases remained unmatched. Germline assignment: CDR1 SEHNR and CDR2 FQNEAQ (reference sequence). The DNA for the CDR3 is TGTGCCAGCAGCCCGAGGGGTGGGTCTAGCGGGATGTCTTCCTACGAGCAGTACTTC. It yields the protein CASSPRGGSSGMSSYEQYF.

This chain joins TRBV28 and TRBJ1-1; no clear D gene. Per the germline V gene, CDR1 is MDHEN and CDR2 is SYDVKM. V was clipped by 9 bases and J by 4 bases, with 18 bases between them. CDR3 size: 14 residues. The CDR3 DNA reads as TGTGCCAGTAATTGGGAGTCTTCTCCCACTGAAGCTTTCTTT. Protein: CASNWESSPTEAFF.